This TCR beta chain was captured in a study of blood T cell repertoires in COVID-19. Per the original data handling: Amplification of reference gene primers was used by the study to estimate nucleated cell counts. Profiled with immunoSEQ multiplex PCR; TCRdb holds only in-frame clones, not every one. V, J and clone size derive from that table, while D and trimming were established from the DNA sequence. The sample includes 250,000 to 350,000 clones, 85% to 90% of them seen just once. Enrollment of patients from Seattle took place during active infection, with longitudinal follow-up. This sequence was found in a woman in her 50s with COVID-19, enrolled during active disease. Sequenced: peripheral blood.

The CDR3 spells CASRYSGFGEQFF. For the CDR3, the DNA is TGTGCCAGCAGGTATTCGGGGTTTGGTGAGCAGTTCTTC. The chain joins TRBV6-5 to TRBJ2-1, with TRBD2 as a possible D gene (5 bases). Trimming took 6 bases from V and 9 from J, leaving 15 bases between them. Germline-derived CDR1 and CDR2 are MNHEY and SVGAGI. CDR3 length equals 13 residues.